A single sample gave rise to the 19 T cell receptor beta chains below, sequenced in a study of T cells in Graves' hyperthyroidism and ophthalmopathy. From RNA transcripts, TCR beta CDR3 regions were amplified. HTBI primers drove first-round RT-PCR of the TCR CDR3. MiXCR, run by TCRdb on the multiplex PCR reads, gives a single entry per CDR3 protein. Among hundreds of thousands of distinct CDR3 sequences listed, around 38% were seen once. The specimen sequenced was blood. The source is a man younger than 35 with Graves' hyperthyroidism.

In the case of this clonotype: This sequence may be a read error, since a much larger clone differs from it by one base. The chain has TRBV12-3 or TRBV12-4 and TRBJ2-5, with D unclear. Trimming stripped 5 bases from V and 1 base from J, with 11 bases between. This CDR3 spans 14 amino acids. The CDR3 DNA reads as TGTGCCAGCAGTGACGAGGCAGCCCAAGAGACCCAGTACTTC. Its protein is CASSDEAAQETQYF.

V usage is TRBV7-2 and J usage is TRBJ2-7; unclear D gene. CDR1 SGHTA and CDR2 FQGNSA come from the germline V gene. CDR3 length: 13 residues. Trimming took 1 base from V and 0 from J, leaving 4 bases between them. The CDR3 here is CASSLDASYEQYF. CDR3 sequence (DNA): TGTGCCAGCAGCTTAGACGCCTCCTACGAGCAGTACTTC.

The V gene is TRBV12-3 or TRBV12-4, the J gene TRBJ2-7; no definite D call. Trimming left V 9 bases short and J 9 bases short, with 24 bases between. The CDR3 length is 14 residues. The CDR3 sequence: CARERWQAISAQYF. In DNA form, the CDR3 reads TGTGCCAGGGAGAGGTGGCAGGCGATCTCGGCGCAGTACTTC.

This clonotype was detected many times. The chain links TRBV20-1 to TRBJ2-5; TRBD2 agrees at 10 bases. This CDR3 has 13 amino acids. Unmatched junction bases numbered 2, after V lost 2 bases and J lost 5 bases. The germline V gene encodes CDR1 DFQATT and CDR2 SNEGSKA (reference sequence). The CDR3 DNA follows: TGCAGTGCTAGACTAGCGGGGGCTGAGACCCAGTACTTC. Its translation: CSARLAGAETQYF.

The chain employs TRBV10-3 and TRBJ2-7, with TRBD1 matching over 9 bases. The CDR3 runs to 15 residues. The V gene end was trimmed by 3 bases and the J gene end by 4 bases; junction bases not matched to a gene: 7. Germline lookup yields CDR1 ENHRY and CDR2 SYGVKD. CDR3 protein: CAISDRDRASYEQYF. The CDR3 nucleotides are TGTGCCATCAGTGACCGGGACAGGGCCTCTTACGAGCAGTACTTC.

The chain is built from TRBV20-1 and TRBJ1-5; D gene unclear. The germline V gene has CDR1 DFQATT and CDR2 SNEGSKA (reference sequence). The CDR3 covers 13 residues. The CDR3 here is CSRWPGGNQPQHF. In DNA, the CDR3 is TGCAGCCGCTGGCCGGGAGGCAATCAGCCCCAGCATTTT.

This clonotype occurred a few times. This chain's CDR3 is CASSWRVGELFF. In DNA form, the CDR3 reads TGTGCCAGCAGCTGGCGGGTCGGGGAGCTGTTTTTT. The chain combines TRBV7-2 with TRBJ2-2, with a tentative D call TRBD2 (5 bases). The germline V gene has CDR1 SGHTA and CDR2 FQGNSA. This CDR3 spans 12 amino acids. Trimming pared 4 bases from V and 7 bases from J, leaving 7 bases between.

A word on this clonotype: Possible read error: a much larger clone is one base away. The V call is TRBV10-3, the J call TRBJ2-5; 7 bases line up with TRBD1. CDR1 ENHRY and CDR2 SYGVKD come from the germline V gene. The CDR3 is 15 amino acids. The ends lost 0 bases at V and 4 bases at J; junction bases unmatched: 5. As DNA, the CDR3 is TGTGCCATCAGTGAGTCGTCAGGGGGAAGAGAGACCCAGTACTTC. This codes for CAISESSGGRETQYF.

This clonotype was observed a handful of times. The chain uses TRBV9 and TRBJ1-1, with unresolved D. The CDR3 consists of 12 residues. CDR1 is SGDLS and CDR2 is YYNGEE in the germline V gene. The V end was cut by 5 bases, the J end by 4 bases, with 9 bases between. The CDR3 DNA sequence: TGTGCCAGCAGGACCATGGGCACTGAAGCTTTCTTT. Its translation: CASRTMGTEAFF.

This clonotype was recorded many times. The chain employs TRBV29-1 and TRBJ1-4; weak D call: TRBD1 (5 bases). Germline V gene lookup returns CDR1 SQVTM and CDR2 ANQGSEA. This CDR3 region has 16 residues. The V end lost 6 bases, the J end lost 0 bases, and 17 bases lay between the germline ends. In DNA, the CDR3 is TGCAGCGTGAACGGGGTTCGGGGGGCAACTAATGAAAAACTGTTTTTT. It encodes CSVNGVRGATNEKLFF.

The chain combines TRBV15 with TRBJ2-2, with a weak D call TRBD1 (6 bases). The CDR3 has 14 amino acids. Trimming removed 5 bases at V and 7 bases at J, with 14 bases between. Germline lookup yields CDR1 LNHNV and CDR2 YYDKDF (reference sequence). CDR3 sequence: CATSGISTGGELFF. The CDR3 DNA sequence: TGTGCCACCAGCGGGATTTCGACAGGCGGGGAGCTGTTTTTT.

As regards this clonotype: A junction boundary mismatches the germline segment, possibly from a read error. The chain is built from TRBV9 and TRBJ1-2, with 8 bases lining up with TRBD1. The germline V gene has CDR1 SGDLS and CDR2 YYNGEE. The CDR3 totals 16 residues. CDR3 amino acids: CASSLDRVGYDYGYTF. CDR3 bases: TGCGCCAGCAGCTTGGACAGGGTAGGATATGACTATGGCTACACCTTC. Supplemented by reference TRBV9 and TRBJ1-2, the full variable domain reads DSGVTQTPKHLITATGQRVTLRCSPRSGDLSVYWYQQSLDQGLQFLIQYYNGEERAKGNILERFSAQQFPDLHSELNLSSLELGDSALYFCASSLDRVGYDYGYTFGSGTRLTVV.

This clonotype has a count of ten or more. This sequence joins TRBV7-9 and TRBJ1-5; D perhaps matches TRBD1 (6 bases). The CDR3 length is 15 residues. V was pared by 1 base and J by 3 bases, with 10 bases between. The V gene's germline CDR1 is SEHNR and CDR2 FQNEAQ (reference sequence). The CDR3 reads CASSLGSGVNQPQHF. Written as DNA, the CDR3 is TGTGCCAGCAGCTTAGGGTCAGGGGTCAATCAGCCCCAGCATTTT.

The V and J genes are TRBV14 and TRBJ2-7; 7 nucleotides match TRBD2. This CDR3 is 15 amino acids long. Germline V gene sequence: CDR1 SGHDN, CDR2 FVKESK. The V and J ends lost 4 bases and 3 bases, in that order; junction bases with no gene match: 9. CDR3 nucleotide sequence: TGTGCCAGCAGCCCCCTTGCGGGGGAGGGCTACGAGCAGTACTTC. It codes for CASSPLAGEGYEQYF.

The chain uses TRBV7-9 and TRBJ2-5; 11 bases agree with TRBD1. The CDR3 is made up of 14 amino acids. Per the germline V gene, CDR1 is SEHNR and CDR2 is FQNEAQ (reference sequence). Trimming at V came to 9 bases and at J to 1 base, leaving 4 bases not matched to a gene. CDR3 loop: CASAGTGGQETQYF. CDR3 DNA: TGTGCCAGTGCGGGGACAGGGGGCCAAGAGACCCAGTACTTC.

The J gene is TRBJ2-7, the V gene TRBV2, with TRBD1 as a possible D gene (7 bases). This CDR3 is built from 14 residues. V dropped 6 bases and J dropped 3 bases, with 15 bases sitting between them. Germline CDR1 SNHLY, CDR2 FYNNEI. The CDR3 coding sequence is TGTGCCAGCAGCCCCCAGGGGGGCCTCTACGAGCAGTACTTC. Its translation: CASSPQGGLYEQYF.

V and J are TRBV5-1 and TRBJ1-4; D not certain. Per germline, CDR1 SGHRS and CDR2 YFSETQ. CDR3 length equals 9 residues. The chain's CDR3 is CAANEKLFF. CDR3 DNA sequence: TGCGCAGCTAATGAAAAACTGTTTTTT.

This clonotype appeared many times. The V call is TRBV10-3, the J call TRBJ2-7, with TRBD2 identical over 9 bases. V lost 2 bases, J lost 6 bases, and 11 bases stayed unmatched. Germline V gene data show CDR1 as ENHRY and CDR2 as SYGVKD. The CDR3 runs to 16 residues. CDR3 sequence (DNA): TGTGCCATCAGTGAGGCCTTAGGGACTAGCCGCGCCGAGCAGTACTTC. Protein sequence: CAISEALGTSRAEQYF.

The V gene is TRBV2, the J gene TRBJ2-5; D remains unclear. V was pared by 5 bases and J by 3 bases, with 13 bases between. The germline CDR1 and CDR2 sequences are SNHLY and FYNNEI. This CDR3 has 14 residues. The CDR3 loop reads CASSPLGWKETQYF. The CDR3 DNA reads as TGTGCCAGCAGTCCATTAGGGTGGAAAGAGACCCAGTACTTC. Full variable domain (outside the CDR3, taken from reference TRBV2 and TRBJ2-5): EPEVTQTPSHQVTQMGQEVILRCVPISNHLYFYWYRQILGQKVEFLVSFYNNEISEKSEIFDDQFSVERPDGSNFTLKIRSTKLEDSAMYFCASSPLGWKETQYFGPGTRLLVL.